The rows below give T cell receptor beta chains drawn from one sample of a study of Graves' ophthalmopathy and Graves' hyperthyroidism. Each CDR3 protein is one row after TCRdb ran MiXCR on the multiplex PCR reads. The sample lists some 350,000 distinct CDR3 sequences, approximately 18% occurring once. The sequencing input was peripheral blood. The receptors stem from an adult woman with stable Graves' hyperthyroidism. The CDR3 runs from the conserved cysteine through the conserved F or W. The D gene is left open where the match is weak. The size of a clone is reported for some rows only, either as once, few or many, or as a class for expanded clones.

abundance,len,v_gene,d_gene,j_gene,CDR3nt,CDR3aa
many,13,TRBV6-1,.,TRBJ1-1,TGTGCCACCCGGGACACCTGGAACACTGAAGCTTTCTTT,CATRDTWNTEAFF
.,15,TRBV3-1,.,TRBJ2-7,TGTGCCAGCAGCCAAGGCCGAGCGGGCTCCTACGAGCAGTACTTC,CASSQGRAGSYEQYF
many,15,TRBV28,.,TRBJ1-5,TGTGCCAGCAGTTCGGACAACCCTAGCAATCAGCCCCAGCATTTT,CASSSDNPSNQPQHF
.,13,TRBV19,.,TRBJ1-1,TGTGCCAGTTTGCGCAGGGGCTACACTGAAGCTTTCTTT,CASLRRGYTEAFF
few,12,TRBV30,.,TRBJ2-7,TGTGCCTGGAGTGTACTCAGGAACGAGCAGTACTTC,CAWSVLRNEQYF
many,13,TRBV20-1,.,TRBJ1-1,TGCAGTGCTAGCTTTTCGTCAGGGACTGAAGCTTTCTTT,CSASFSSGTEAFF
many,15,TRBV20-1,TRBD1,TRBJ1-5,TGCAGTGCTAGAGAGGGACAGCAACTCAATCAGCCCCAGCATTTT,CSAREGQQLNQPQHF
many,15,TRBV20-1,.,TRBJ1-5,TGCAGTGCTAGAGCAGGCGTTCAAAACAATCAGCCCCAGCATTTT,CSARAGVQNNQPQHF
many,17,TRBV6-1,.,TRBJ1-2,TGTGCCAGCAGCGAACAGGATCGCCTAATCTTCAACTATGGCTACACCTTC,CASSEQDRLIFNYGYTF
.,16,TRBV6-2/TRBV6-3,.,TRBJ1-5,TGTGCCAGCAGTTACGACCGGGTTAGGGGCAATCAGCCCCAGCATTTT,CASSYDRVRGNQPQHF
many,16,TRBV28,TRBD1,TRBJ1-3,TGTGCCAGCAGTTCACAAAGGACAGGCTCTGGAAACACCATATATTTT,CASSSQRTGSGNTIYF
many,14,TRBV20-1,TRBD1,TRBJ1-5,TGCAGTGCTAGACCGACAGGGGACAATCAGCCCCAGCATTTT,CSARPTGDNQPQHF
many,15,TRBV27,TRBD1,TRBJ1-2,TGTGCCAGCAGTCAAACCTCGGGACAGGGGCAAGGCTACACCTTC,CASSQTSGQGQGYTF
many,12,TRBV7-2,.,TRBJ1-2,TGTGCCAGCAGCCCCCGCCCCCTCGGCTACACCTTC,CASSPRPLGYTF
.,15,TRBV6-5,.,TRBJ1-3,TGTGCCAGCAGTTATCGGTGGAGCTCTGGAAACACCATATATTTT,CASSYRWSSGNTIYF
many,14,TRBV29-1,.,TRBJ2-5,TGCAGCGTTGTCCAGGCGGAGCACCAAGAGACCCAGTACTTC,CSVVQAEHQETQYF
many,13,TRBV28,.,TRBJ1-1,TGTGCCAGCAGTCCTCCTCTCGGGGACGAAGCTTTCTTT,CASSPPLGDEAFF
.,13,TRBV6-2/TRBV6-3,.,TRBJ1-2,TGTGCCAGCAGTTACGACGGACGCTATGGCTACACCTTC,CASSYDGRYGYTF
many,12,TRBV12-3/TRBV12-4,.,TRBJ1-5,TGTGCCAGCAGCACAGGGTTGCAGCCCCAGCATTTT,CASSTGLQPQHF
many,14,TRBV4-1,.,TRBJ1-1,TGCGCCAGCAGCCAATATGGGGGGGACACTGAAGCTTTCTTT,CASSQYGGDTEAFF
many,15,TRBV6-1,TRBD2,TRBJ2-3,TGTGCCAGCAGTCGGGGGGAGAGCCTCACAGATACGCAGTATTTT,CASSRGESLTDTQYF
.,16,TRBV12-3/TRBV12-4,TRBD1,TRBJ1-2,TGTGCCAGCAGCGATCCACCGGGACAGCAACCTTCTGGCTACACCTTC,CASSDPPGQQPSGYTF
.,15,TRBV27,.,TRBJ1-1,TGTGCCAGCAGTCCAAGGACAGCCCTGAACACTGAAGCTTTCTTT,CASSPRTALNTEAFF
many,13,TRBV10-3,.,TRBJ2-7,TGTGCCATCAGTGAGGCGAGGGATGACGAGCAGTACTTC,CAISEARDDEQYF
.,16,TRBV6-5,.,TRBJ1-2,TGTGCCAGCAGTTTGAATATCCAGGACAACTTATATGGCTACACCTTC,CASSLNIQDNLYGYTF
many,15,TRBV6-2/TRBV6-3,TRBD2,TRBJ2-7,TGTGCCAGCAGCACCCGCGGGAGCCCCTACTACGAGCAGTACTTC,CASSTRGSPYYEQYF
many,15,TRBV5-1,TRBD1,TRBJ2-7,TGCGCCAGCAGCTGGACAGGGACCTTCCGGTACGAGCAGTACTTC,CASSWTGTFRYEQYF
many,16,TRBV12-3/TRBV12-4,TRBD1,TRBJ2-4,TGTGCCAGCAGTTCCGGGACAGCCAACGCCAAAAACATTCAGTACTTC,CASSSGTANAKNIQYF
many,15,TRBV6-1,.,TRBJ2-6,TGTGCCAGCAGTGAACATCGGTCTGGGGCCAACGTCCTGACTTTC,CASSEHRSGANVLTF
many,14,TRBV2,.,TRBJ2-5,TGTGCCAGCAGCTTCGACACCAACCAAGAGACCCAGTACTTC,CASSFDTNQETQYF
many,18,TRBV7-2,.,TRBJ1-5,TGTGCCAGCAGCTTAGGGGCGATCAGGGGTGGAAAATATCAGCCCCAGCATTTT,CASSLGAIRGGKYQPQHF
many,14,TRBV20-1,.,TRBJ2-7,TGCAGTGCTGTTCGGGGGCGGGAACTAGACGAGCAGTACTTC,CSAVRGRELDEQYF
many,19,TRBV7-8,TRBD1,TRBJ2-2,TGTGCCAGCACTGAGGCCCGAGGGCCGGGACAGAAGAACACCGGGGAGCTGTTTTTT,CASTEARGPGQKNTGELFF
.,17,TRBV4-1,TRBD2,TRBJ2-7,TGCGCCAGCAGCCAACGCCCGTTGCTAGCGGGAGGGTACGAGCAGTACTTC,CASSQRPLLAGGYEQYF
many,14,TRBV19,.,TRBJ1-1,TGTGCCAGTAGTATAGGGCAGATGAACACTGAAGCTTTCTTT,CASSIGQMNTEAFF
.,15,TRBV19,.,TRBJ1-1,TGTGCCAGTAGTCTCGTTTTTCCTTTTAACACTGAAGCTTTCTTT,CASSLVFPFNTEAFF
.,16,TRBV4-1,TRBD1,TRBJ2-7,TGCGCCAGCAGCCAACCCACAGGGGAGAGGAACTACGAGCAGTACTTC,CASSQPTGERNYEQYF
many,12,TRBV10-3,.,TRBJ1-5,TGTGCCACCGGGCTCCCCAATCAGCCCCAGCATTTT,CATGLPNQPQHF
many,14,TRBV29-1,.,TRBJ1-2,TGCAGCGTCGCCTCGGGGCATAGCCTAAATGGCTACACCTTC,CSVASGHSLNGYTF
many,14,TRBV7-8,.,TRBJ2-7,TGTGCCAGCAGCTTCCTCCGGGACTCCTACGAGCAGTACTTC,CASSFLRDSYEQYF
many,15,TRBV24-1,.,TRBJ2-2,TGTGCCACCAGTGATTTGGGCCCCCCTGGGGGGGAGCTGTTTTTT,CATSDLGPPGGELFF
many,17,TRBV4-2,TRBD2,TRBJ2-5,TGTGCCAGCAGCCCGTGGACTAGCGGGAGCCAAGGAGAGACCCAGTACTTC,CASSPWTSGSQGETQYF
.,15,TRBV7-9,.,TRBJ2-7,TGTGCCAGCAGCTTAGCATTAGCGCCGATCTACGAGCAGTACTTC,CASSLALAPIYEQYF
few,14,TRBV3-1,.,TRBJ2-7,TGTGCCAGCAGTAATTGGGGGAGCTCCTACGAGCAGTACTTC,CASSNWGSSYEQYF
many,13,TRBV4-1,.,TRBJ2-7,TGCGCCAGCAGCCAGTCAGGGTCCTACGAGCAGTACTTC,CASSQSGSYEQYF
many,14,TRBV19,TRBD1,TRBJ1-2,TGTGCCAGTAGCCGGACAGGGGGCCTAGATGGCTACACCTTC,CASSRTGGLDGYTF
many,12,TRBV7-2,TRBD1,TRBJ2-5,TGTGCCAGCAGCTGGGGACAGGGTAACCAGTACTTC,CASSWGQGNQYF
many,13,TRBV6-2/TRBV6-3,.,TRBJ2-2,TGTGCCAGCAGTTATCAGGGTAACGGGGAGCTGTTTTTT,CASSYQGNGELFF
.,14,TRBV6-1,.,TRBJ2-2,TGTGCCAGCAGCCAAACCGGGACAACCGGGGAGCTGTTTTTT,CASSQTGTTGELFF
many,14,TRBV9,TRBD1,TRBJ2-7,TGTGCCAGCAGCGCCACGTGGACAGGGAGCGAGCAGTACTTC,CASSATWTGSEQYF
.,14,TRBV5-1,.,TRBJ1-3,TGCGCCAGCAGCTTAACGACGCCTGGAAACACCATATATTTT,CASSLTTPGNTIYF
.,16,TRBV6-5,TRBD1,TRBJ1-2,TGTGCCAGCAGTTCTCCCCAGGGGGGAGGTAACTATGGCTACACCTTC,CASSSPQGGGNYGYTF
many,12,TRBV12-3/TRBV12-4,.,TRBJ2-7,TGTGCCAGCAGTTTACCAGCGGACGAGCAGTACTTC,CASSLPADEQYF
.,15,TRBV5-1,.,TRBJ1-2,TGCGCCAGCAGCTTGGGGGGAGCCTCTCCAAGGGGCTACACCTTC,CASSLGGASPRGYTF
many,15,TRBV7-2,.,TRBJ1-2,TGTGCCAGCAGCTTAGGTTCCAGGCCTGACTATGGCTACACCTTC,CASSLGSRPDYGYTF
many,14,TRBV6-5,TRBD2,TRBJ2-7,TGTGCCAGCAGTTACAGCGGGAGCTCCTACGAGCAGTACTTC,CASSYSGSSYEQYF
.,12,TRBV12-3/TRBV12-4,.,TRBJ1-2,TGTGCCAGCGTGTCGATGTCCGGCGGCTACACCTTC,CASVSMSGGYTF